The 20 T cell receptor beta chains below come from one sample, sequenced in a study of blood T cell repertoires in COVID-19 (dated by TCRdb to the early 2020s). Libraries were made using the immunoSEQ multiplex PCR assay. The table was pulled from immuneACCESS by TCRdb, which kept in-frame rearrangements only. Such tables lose some clones; where checked, under half of the loss comes from unresolved V genes, and the rest has no known cause. This sample gives 350,000 to 450,000 clones in total; roughly 86% of them show up just once. Around 2% of the sample lies in the top ten. Sequenced: PBMCs or T cells enriched from blood (not recorded which). All receptors derive from a man between 40 and 49 years old in a cohort exposed to, infected with or recovered from COVID-19 (not recorded which).

V and J are TRBV4-2 and TRBJ1-5, with a tentative D call TRBD1 (5 bases). CDR3 length equals 15 residues. Germline assignment: CDR1 LGHNA and CDR2 YNFKEQ. V was shortened by 0 bases and J by 2 bases, with 8 bases between the two germline ends. This CDR3 is CASSQDVGGNQPQHF. DNA of the CDR3: TGTGCCAGCAGCCAAGATGTAGGGGGCAATCAGCCCCAGCATTTT.

The chain uses TRBV4-1 and TRBJ2-5; 9 bases are a match to TRBD2. The CDR3 spans 17 residues. Germline V gene lookup returns CDR1 MGHRA and CDR2 YSYEKL. V shed 5 bases, J shed 1 base, and the junction held 11 bases outside the gene matches. The CDR3 DNA reads as TGCGCCAGCAGCGTCGGGGCGGGAGGGCCTTCCCAAGAGACCCAGTACTTC. This encodes CASSVGAGGPSQETQYF.

A few counts support this clone. DNA of the CDR3: TGTGCCAGCAGTCCGCTGACAGTCTCCTACGAGCAGTACTTC. It encodes CASSPLTVSYEQYF. The chain is built from TRBV27 and TRBJ2-7, with D possibly TRBD1 on 5 matching bases. Trimming took off 5 bases at V and 0 bases at J, with 11 bases between the two ends. CDR1 and CDR2 from the germline V gene are MNHEY and SMNVEV (reference sequence). This CDR3 has 14 amino acids.

As regards this clone: Other nucleotide sequences in the sample specify the same CDR3. J is TRBJ1-1 and V is TRBV5-1; a weak D match, TRBD1 (5 bases). CDR1 is SGHRS and CDR2 is YFSETQ in the germline V gene. The V end lost 1 base, the J end lost 1 base, and 8 bases lay between the germline ends. The length of the CDR3 is 14 residues. The CDR3 protein is CASSLFQGNTEAFF. The CDR3 DNA sequence: TGCGCCAGCAGCTTGTTCCAGGGGAACACTGAAGCTTTCTTT.

This chain uses TRBV28 with TRBJ1-5; 11 nucleotides agree with TRBD1. Per the germline V gene, CDR1 is MDHEN and CDR2 is SYDVKM. This CDR3 region has 17 residues. V was pared by 6 bases and J by 1 base, with 8 bases of the junction left unmatched. The CDR3 nucleotides read TGTGCCAGCAGCGAGGGACAGGGGGAAAGGAGCAATCAGCCCCAGCATTTT. It translates to CASSEGQGERSNQPQHF.

This chain links TRBV11-2 with TRBJ1-4; TRBD1 is a possible D gene (6 bases). The CDR3 sequence is 16 residues long. Germline V gene sequence: CDR1 SGHAT, CDR2 FQNNGV. V lost 3 bases, J lost 4 bases, and 15 bases lay in between. In nucleotides, the CDR3 is TGTGCCAGCAGCTTGTGGGGGGGCGCCGGTAATGAAAAACTGTTTTTT. Translation gives CASSLWGGAGNEKLFF.

This chain connects TRBV28 to TRBJ2-1; TRBD2 agrees at 11 bases. The germline gives CDR1 MDHEN, CDR2 SYDVKM. Unmatched junction bases numbered 0, after V lost 6 bases and J lost 2 bases. CDR3 size: 14 residues. The CDR3 loop is CASRGLAAYNEQFF. CDR3 sequence (DNA): TGTGCCAGCAGGGGACTAGCGGCCTACAATGAGCAGTTCTTC.

The sample holds a few counts of this clone. The chain couples TRBV5-1 to TRBJ1-1; TRBD1 might be the D (6 bases). Germline CDR1 SGHRS, CDR2 YFSETQ. The CDR3 sequence is 12 residues long. Trimming pared 2 bases from V and 8 bases from J, leaving 10 bases between. DNA for the CDR3: TGCGCCAGCAGCTTCGGCGACAGGGAAGCTTTCTTT. As protein: CASSFGDREAFF.

The chain recombines TRBV7-2 with TRBJ1-4; no firm D call. The V and J ends lost 5 bases and 6 bases respectively, with 19 bases between them. Germline V gene lookup returns CDR1 SGHTA and CDR2 FQGNSA. The CDR3 is made up of 16 amino acids. The DNA for the CDR3 is TGTGCCAGCAGCCGTATGACGGGTCCCTCCTATGAAAAACTGTTTTTT. Protein: CASSRMTGPSYEKLFF.

The chain recombines TRBV3-1 (or the pseudogene TRBV3-2) with TRBJ2-5; D unresolved. Deletions cut 6 bases from V and 0 bases from J, with 11 bases between. Germline assignment: CDR1 LGHDT and CDR2 YNNKEL (reference sequence). This CDR3 region has 14 residues. The CDR3 loop is CASRGRPDQETQYF. DNA of the CDR3: TGTGCCAGCAGGGGCCGCCCGGACCAAGAGACCCAGTACTTC.

J is TRBJ1-3 and V is TRBV2; D call uncertain. Trimming removed 6 bases from V and 0 bases from J, with 3 bases in between. The CDR3 runs to 12 residues. The germline CDR1 and CDR2 sequences are SNHLY and FYNNEI. The CDR3 DNA sequence: TGTGCCAGCAGGGCCTCTGGAAACACCATATATTTT. As protein: CASRASGNTIYF. Full variable domain (remainder filled in from reference TRBV2 and TRBJ1-3): EPEVTQTPSHQVTQMGQEVILRCVPISNHLYFYWYRQILGQKVEFLVSFYNNEISEKSEIFDDQFSVERPDGSNFTLKIRSTKLEDSAMYFCASRASGNTIYFGEGSWLTVV.

There are a few counts of this clone. The chain is built from TRBV6-2 or TRBV6-3 and TRBJ1-6; TRBD1 might be the D (6 bases). V lost 5 bases, J lost 4 bases, and 9 bases lay in between. In germline, CDR1 is MNHEY, CDR2 SVGEGT. The length of the CDR3 is 14 residues. As DNA, the CDR3 is TGTGCCAGCAGTCCCGGACAGTATAATTCACCCCTCCACTTT. This sequence encodes CASSPGQYNSPLHF.

This chain uses TRBV2 with TRBJ1-3; weak D call: TRBD1 (6 bases). V gave up 9 bases and J gave up 4 bases, with 22 bases separating them. In germline, CDR1 is SNHLY, CDR2 FYNNEI. CDR3 size: 16 residues. The CDR3 DNA is TGTGCCAGTTCCAGTCAGGCAGGGGTTTCCGGAAACACCATATATTTT. It is translated as CASSSQAGVSGNTIYF. The full variable domain, in which reference TRBV2 and TRBJ1-3 provide the parts outside the CDR3, is EPEVTQTPSHQVTQMGQEVILRCVPISNHLYFYWYRQILGQKVEFLVSFYNNEISEKSEIFDDQFSVERPDGSNFTLKIRSTKLEDSAMYFCASSSQAGVSGNTIYFGEGSWLTVV.

This chain connects TRBV6-5 to TRBJ2-1; 9 nucleotides align to TRBD1. The CDR3 extends over 14 amino acids. V shed 7 bases and J 8 bases; nucleotides not matched to a gene: 9. The germline V gene encodes CDR1 MNHEY and CDR2 SVGAGI. For the CDR3, the DNA is TGTGCCAGCACCCCTGGGACAGGGACCTATGAGCAGTTCTTC. As protein: CASTPGTGTYEQFF.

The J gene is TRBJ1-2, the V gene TRBV19; 7 nucleotides agree with TRBD1. V gave up 10 bases and J gave up 7 bases; unmatched junction bases: 12. This CDR3 is built from 13 residues. The germline gives CDR1 LNHDA, CDR2 SQIVND (reference sequence). The chain's CDR3 is CATRRQGRPGYTF. The CDR3 coding sequence is TGTGCCACTAGACGACAGGGAAGGCCTGGCTACACCTTC.

In this sample, this clone turned up once. The chain has TRBV5-4 and TRBJ2-1; 9 bases align to TRBD2. There are 15 residues in the CDR3. The trim removed 0 bases at V and 6 bases at J, leaving 4 bases unmatched. Germline CDR1 reads SGHNT; CDR2 reads YYREEE (reference sequence). The CDR3 DNA reads as TGTGCCAGCAGCTTGGGCGGGAGGGCCCTCAATGAGCAGTTCTTC. This codes for CASSLGGRALNEQFF.

This clone was observed a single time. The chain combines TRBV19 with TRBJ2-7; 13 bases are a match to TRBD2. CDR3 length: 13 amino acids. J was trimmed by 6 bases and V by 10 bases; bases with no gene match: 6. Germline loops: CDR1 LNHDA, CDR2 SQIVND (reference sequence). CDR3 coding DNA: TGTGCCACCCGACTAGCGGGAGGAATCGAGCAGTACTTC. This translates into CATRLAGGIEQYF.

The table lists this clone with a count of one. This chain links TRBV25-1 with TRBJ1-3; possibly TRBD1 for D (5 bases). The CDR3 contains 14 residues. The V gene's germline CDR1 is MGHDK and CDR2 SYGVNS. Trimming pared 4 bases from V and 2 bases from J, leaving 9 bases between. DNA of the CDR3: TGTGCCAGCAGTGTCCAGGGCGCTGGAAACACCATATATTTT. Protein product: CASSVQGAGNTIYF.

The chain combines TRBV18 with TRBJ1-6; the D is unclear. This CDR3 spans 13 amino acids. Germline V gene lookup returns CDR1 KGHSH and CDR2 LQKENI. The V gene lost 2 bases and the J gene lost 8 bases, with 7 bases spanning the gap. DNA for the CDR3: TGTGCCAGCTCACCAGGGGAGGATTCACCCCTCCACTTT. Translating it yields CASSPGEDSPLHF.

V gene TRBV28 combines with J gene TRBJ2-7; 8 bases align to TRBD2. This CDR3 contains 15 residues. CDR1 MDHEN and CDR2 SYDVKM come from the germline V gene. The V and J ends lost 6 bases and 2 bases, in that order; junction bases with no gene match: 9. This CDR3 is CASRTTGTSAYEQYF. The CDR3 DNA reads as TGTGCCAGCAGGACTACCGGGACTAGTGCCTACGAGCAGTACTTC.